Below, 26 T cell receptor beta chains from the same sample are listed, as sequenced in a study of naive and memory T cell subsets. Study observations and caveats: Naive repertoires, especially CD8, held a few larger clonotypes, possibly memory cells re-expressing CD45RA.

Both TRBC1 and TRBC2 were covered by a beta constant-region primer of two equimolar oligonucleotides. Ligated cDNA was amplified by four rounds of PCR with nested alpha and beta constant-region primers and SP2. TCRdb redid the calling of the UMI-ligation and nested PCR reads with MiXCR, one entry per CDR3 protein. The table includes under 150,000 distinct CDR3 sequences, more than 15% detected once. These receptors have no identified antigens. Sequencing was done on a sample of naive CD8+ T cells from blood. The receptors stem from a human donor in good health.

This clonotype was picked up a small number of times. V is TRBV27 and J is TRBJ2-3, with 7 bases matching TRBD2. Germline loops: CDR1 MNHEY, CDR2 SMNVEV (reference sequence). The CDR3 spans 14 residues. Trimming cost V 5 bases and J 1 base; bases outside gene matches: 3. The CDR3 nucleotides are TGTGCCAGCAGTCCCGGACTAGGCACAGATACGCAGTATTTT. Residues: CASSPGLGTDTQYF.

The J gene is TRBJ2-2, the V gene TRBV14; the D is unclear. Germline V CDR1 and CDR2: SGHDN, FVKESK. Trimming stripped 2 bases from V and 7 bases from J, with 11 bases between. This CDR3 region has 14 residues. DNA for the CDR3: TGTGCCAGCAGCCAACGAGCGTACAACGGGGAGCTGTTTTTT. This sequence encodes CASSQRAYNGELFF.

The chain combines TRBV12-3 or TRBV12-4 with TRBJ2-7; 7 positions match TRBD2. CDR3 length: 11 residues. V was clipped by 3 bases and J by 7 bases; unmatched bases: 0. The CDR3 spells CASSFSGEQYF. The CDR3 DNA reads TGTGCCAGCAGTTTTAGCGGGGAGCAGTACTTC.

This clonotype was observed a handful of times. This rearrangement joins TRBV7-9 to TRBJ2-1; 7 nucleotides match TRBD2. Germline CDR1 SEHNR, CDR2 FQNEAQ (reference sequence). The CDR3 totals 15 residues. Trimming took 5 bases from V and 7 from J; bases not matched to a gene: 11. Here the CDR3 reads CASSPPMGGPNEQFF. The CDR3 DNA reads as TGTGCCAGCAGCCCACCCATGGGAGGGCCAAATGAGCAGTTCTTC.

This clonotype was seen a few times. CDR3 in DNA: TGTGCCAGCAGAACAGGGAACACTGAAGCTTTCTTT. Amino acids: CASRTGNTEAFF. This rearrangement joins TRBV6-5 to TRBJ1-1; D may be TRBD1 (5 bases). V was pared by 6 bases and J by 1 base, with 6 bases between. CDR1 and CDR2 (germline): MNHEY, SVGAGI. The CDR3 contains 12 residues.

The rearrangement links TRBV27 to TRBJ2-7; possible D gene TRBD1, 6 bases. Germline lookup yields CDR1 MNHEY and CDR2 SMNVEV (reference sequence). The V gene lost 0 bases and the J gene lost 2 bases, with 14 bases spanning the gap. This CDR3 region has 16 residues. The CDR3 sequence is CASSLSFPTGPYEQYF. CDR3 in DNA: TGTGCCAGCAGTTTATCGTTTCCGACAGGTCCCTACGAGCAGTACTTC.

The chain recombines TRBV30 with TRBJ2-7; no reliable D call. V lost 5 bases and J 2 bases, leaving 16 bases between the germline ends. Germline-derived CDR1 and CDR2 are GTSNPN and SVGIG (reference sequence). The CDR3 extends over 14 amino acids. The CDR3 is CAWEQNQETYEQYF. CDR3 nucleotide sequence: TGTGCCTGGGAACAAAATCAGGAGACCTACGAGCAGTACTTC.

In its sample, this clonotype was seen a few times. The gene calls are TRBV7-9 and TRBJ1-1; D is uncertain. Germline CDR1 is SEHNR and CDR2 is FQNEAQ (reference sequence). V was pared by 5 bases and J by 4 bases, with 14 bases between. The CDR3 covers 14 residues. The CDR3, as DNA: TGTGCCAGCAGCCAGGAGCGGGAGGGCACTGAAGCTTTCTTT. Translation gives CASSQEREGTEAFF.

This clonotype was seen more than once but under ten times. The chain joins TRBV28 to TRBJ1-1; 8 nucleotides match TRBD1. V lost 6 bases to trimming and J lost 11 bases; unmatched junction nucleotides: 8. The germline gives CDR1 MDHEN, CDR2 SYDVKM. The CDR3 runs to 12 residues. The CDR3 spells CASSRWGQDAFF. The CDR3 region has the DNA TGTGCCAGCAGCCGCTGGGGACAGGATGCTTTCTTT.

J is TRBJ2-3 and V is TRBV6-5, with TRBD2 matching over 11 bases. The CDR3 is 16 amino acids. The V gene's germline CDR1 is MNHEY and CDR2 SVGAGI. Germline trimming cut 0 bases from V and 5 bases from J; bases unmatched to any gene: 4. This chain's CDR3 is CASSYSTSGSLDTQYF. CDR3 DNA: TGTGCCAGCAGTTACTCCACTAGCGGGAGTTTAGATACGCAGTATTTT.

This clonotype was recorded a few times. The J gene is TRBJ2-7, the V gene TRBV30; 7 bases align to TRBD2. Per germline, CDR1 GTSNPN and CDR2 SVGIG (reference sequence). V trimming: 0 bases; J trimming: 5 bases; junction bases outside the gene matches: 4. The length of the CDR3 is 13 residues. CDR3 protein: CAWSVGRVDEQYF. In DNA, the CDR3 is TGTGCCTGGAGTGTAGGGAGGGTCGACGAGCAGTACTTC.

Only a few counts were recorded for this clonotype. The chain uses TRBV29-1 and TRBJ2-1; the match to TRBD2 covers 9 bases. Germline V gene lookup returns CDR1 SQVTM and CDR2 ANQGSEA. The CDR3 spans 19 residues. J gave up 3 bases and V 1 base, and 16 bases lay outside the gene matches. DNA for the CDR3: TGCAGCGTTGAAGCGCGAGGGTTGACTAGCGGCAGGTTCTACAATGAGCAGTTCTTC. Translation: CSVEARGLTSGRFYNEQFF.

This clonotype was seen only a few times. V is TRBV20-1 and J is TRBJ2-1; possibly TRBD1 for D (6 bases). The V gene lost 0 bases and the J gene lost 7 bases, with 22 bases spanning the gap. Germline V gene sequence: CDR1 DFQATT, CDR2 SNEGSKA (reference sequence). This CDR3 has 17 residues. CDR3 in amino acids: CSARDYHARGDTNEQFF. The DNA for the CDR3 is TGCAGTGCTAGAGATTATCATGCCAGAGGGGACACAAATGAGCAGTTCTTC.

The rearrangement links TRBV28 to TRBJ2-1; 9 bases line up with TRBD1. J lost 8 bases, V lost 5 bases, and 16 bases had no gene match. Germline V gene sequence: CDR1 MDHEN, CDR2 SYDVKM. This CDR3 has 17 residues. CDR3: CASSPGTGWGSGDEQFF. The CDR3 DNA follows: TGTGCCAGCAGTCCCGGGACAGGGTGGGGGTCAGGGGATGAGCAGTTCTTC.

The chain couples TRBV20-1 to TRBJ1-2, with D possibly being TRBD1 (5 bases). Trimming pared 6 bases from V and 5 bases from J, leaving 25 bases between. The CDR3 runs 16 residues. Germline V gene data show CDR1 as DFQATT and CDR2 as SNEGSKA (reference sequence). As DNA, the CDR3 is TGCAGTGCCCATACATCGGGGACTAGCAGACAATATGGCTACACCTTC. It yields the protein CSAHTSGTSRQYGYTF.

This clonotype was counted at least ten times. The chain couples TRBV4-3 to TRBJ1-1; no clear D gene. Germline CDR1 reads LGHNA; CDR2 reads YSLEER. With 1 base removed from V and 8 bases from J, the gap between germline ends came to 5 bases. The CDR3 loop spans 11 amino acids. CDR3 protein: CASSQGAEAFF. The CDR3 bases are TGCGCCAGCAGCCAAGGAGCAGAAGCTTTCTTT.

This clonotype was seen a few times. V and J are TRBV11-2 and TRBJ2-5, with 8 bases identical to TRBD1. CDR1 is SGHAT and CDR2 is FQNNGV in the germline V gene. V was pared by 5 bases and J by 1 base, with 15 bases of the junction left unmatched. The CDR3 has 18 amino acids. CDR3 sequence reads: CASSTAFQGALSQETQYF. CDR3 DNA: TGTGCCAGCAGCACCGCGTTCCAGGGGGCGTTAAGCCAAGAGACCCAGTACTTC.

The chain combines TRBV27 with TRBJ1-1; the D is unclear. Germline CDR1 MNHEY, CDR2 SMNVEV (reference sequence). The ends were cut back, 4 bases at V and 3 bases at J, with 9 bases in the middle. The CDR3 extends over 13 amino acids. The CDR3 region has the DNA TGTGCCAGCAGTTCGGTGTCGCACACTGAAGCTTTCTTT. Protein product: CASSSVSHTEAFF.

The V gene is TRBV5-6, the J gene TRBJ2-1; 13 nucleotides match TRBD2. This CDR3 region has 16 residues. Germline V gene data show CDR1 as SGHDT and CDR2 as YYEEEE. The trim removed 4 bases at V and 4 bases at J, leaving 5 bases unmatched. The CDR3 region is CASSLGLAGPYNEQFF. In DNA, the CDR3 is TGTGCCAGCAGCCTGGGACTAGCGGGGCCATACAATGAGCAGTTCTTC. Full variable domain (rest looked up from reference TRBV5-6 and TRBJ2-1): DAGVTQSPTHLIKTRGQQVTLRCSPKSGHDTVSWYQQALGQGPQFIFQYYEEEERQRGNFPDRFSGHQFPNYSSELNVNALLLGDSALYLCASSLGLAGPYNEQFFGPGTRLTVL.

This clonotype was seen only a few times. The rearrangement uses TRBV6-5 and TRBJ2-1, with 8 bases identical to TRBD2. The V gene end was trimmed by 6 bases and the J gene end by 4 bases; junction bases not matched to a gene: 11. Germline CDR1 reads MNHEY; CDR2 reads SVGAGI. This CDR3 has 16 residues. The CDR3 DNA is TGTGCCAGCAGCTTAGCGGGAAACCAGGGTTACAATGAGCAGTTCTTC. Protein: CASSLAGNQGYNEQFF.

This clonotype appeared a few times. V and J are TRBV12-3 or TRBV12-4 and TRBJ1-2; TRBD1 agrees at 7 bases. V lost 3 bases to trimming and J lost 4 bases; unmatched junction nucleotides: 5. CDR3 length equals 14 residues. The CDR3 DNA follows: TGTGCCAGCAGTTTTGGGACAGCTTCCTATGGCTACACCTTC. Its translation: CASSFGTASYGYTF.

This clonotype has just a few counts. The CDR3 loop is CASSTLGARYNEQFF. CDR3 DNA: TGTGCCAGCAGTACCCTGGGGGCCCGCTACAATGAGCAGTTCTTC. The chain uses TRBV12-3 or TRBV12-4 and TRBJ2-1, with a possible D match to TRBD1 (6 bases). Trimming took 5 bases from V and 3 from J, leaving 14 bases between them. The CDR3 contains 15 residues.

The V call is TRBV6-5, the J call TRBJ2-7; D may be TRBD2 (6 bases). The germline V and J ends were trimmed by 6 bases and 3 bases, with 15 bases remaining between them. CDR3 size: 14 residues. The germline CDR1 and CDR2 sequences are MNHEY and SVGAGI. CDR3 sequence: CASSYGTAIYEQYF. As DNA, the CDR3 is TGTGCCAGCAGCTATGGGACTGCAATCTACGAGCAGTACTTC.

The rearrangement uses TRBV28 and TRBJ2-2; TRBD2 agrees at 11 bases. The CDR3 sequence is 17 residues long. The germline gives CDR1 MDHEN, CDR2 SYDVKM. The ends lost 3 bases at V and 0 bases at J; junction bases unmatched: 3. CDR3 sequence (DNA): TGTGCCAGCAGTTTCGAGACTAGCGGGGCGAACACCGGGGAGCTGTTTTTT. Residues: CASSFETSGANTGELFF.

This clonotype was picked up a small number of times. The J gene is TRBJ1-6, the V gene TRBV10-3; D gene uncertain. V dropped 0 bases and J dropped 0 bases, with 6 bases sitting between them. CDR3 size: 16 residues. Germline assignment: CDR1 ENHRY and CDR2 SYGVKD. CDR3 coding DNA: TGTGCCATCAGTGAGTCGTGGAGCTCCTATAATTCACCCCTCCACTTT. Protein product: CAISESWSSYNSPLHF.

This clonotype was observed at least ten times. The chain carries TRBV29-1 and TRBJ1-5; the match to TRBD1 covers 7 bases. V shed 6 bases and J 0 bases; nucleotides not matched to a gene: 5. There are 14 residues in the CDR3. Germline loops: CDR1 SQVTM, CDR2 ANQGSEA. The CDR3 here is CSVGQEHSNQPQHF. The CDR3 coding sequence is TGCAGCGTCGGACAGGAACATAGCAATCAGCCCCAGCATTTT.